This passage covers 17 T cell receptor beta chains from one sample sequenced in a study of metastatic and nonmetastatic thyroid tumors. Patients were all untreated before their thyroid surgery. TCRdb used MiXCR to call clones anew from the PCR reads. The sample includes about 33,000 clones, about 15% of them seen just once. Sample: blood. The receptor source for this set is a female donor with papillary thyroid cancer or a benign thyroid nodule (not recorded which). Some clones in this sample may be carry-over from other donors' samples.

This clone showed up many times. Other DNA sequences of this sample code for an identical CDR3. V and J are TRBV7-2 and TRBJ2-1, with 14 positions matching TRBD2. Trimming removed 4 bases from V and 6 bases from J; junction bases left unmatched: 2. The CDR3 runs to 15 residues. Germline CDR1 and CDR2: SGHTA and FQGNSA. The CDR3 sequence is CASSSGLAGVNEQFF. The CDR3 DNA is TGTGCCAGCAGCTCGGGACTAGCGGGGGTCAATGAGCAGTTCTTC.

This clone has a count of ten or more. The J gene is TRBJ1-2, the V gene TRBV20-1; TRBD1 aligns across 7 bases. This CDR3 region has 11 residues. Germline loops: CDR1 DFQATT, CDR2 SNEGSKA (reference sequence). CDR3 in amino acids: CRQQGDYGYTF. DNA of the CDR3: TGCAGACAGCAGGGGGACTATGGCTACACCTTC.

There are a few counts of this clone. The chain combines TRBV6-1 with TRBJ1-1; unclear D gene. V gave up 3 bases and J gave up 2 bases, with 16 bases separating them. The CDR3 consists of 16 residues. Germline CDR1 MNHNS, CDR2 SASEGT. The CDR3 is CASSDDCGWLNTEAFF. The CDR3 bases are TGTGCCAGCAGTGACGACTGCGGCTGGCTTAACACTGAAGCTTTCTTT.

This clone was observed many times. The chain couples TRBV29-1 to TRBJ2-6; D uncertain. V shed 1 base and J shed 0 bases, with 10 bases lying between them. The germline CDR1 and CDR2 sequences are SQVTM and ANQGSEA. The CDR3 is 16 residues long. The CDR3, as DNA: TGCAGCGTTGAAGGGGAAAGGAGCTCTGGGGCCAACGTCCTGACTTTC. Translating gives CSVEGERSSGANVLTF.

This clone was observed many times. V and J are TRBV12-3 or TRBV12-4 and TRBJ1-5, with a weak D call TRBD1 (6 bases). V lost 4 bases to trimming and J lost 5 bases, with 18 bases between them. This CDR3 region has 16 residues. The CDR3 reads CASSSRYRVQDQPQHF. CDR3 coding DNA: TGTGCCAGCAGTTCCAGATACAGGGTTCAGGATCAGCCCCAGCATTTT.

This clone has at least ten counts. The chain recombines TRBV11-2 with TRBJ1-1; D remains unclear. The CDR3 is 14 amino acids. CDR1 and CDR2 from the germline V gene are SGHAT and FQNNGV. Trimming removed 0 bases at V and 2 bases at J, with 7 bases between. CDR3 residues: CASSLDSVNTEAFF. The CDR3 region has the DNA TGTGCCAGCAGCTTAGATTCTGTAAACACTGAAGCTTTCTTT.

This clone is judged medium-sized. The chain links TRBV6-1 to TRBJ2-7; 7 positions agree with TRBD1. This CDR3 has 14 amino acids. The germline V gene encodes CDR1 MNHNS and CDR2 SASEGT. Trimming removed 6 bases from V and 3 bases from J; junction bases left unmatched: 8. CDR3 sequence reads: CASSIDRARYEQYF. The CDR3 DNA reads TGTGCCAGCAGCATCGACAGGGCACGCTACGAGCAGTACTTC.

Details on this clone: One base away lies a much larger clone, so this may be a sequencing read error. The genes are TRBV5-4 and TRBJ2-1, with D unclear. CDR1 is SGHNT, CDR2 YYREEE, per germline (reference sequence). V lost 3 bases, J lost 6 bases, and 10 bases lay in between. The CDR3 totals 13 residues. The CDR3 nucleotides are TGTGCCAGCAGCTCGAGCCTGGGCAATGAGCAGTTCTTC. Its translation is CASSSSLGNEQFF. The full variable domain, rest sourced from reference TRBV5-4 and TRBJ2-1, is ETGVTQSPTHLIKTRGQQVTLRCSSQSGHNTVSWYQQALGQGPQFIFQYYREEENGRGNFPPRFSGLQFPNYSSELNVNALELDDSALYLCASSSSLGNEQFFGPGTRLTVL.

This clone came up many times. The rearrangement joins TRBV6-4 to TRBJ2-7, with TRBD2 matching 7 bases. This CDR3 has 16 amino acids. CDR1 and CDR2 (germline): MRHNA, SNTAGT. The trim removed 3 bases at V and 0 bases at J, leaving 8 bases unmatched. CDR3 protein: CASSDSGLAVSYEQYF. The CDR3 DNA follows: TGTGCCAGCAGTGATAGCGGGTTGGCAGTCTCCTACGAGCAGTACTTC.

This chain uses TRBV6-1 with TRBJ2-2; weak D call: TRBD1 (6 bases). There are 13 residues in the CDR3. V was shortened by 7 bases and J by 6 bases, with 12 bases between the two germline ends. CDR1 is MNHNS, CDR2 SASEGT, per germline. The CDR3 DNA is TGTGCCAGCAAGAGACCAGGGGCCGGGGAGCTGTTTTTT. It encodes CASKRPGAGELFF.

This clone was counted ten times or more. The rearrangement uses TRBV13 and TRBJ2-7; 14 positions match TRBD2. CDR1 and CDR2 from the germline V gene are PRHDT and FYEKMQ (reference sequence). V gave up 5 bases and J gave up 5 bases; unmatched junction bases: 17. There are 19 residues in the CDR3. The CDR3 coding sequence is TGTGCCAGCAGCAATCCTCATTCTTGGACTAGCGGGAGGTCGAACGAGCAGTACTTC. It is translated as CASSNPHSWTSGRSNEQYF.

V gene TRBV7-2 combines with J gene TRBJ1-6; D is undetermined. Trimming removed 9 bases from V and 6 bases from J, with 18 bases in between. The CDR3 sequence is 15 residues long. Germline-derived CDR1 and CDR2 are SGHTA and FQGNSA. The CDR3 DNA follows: TGTGCCAGAGGATTAGCGGGGAGCCCTAATTCACCCCTCCACTTT. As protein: CARGLAGSPNSPLHF.

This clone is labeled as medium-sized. CDR3 sequence (DNA): TGTGCCAGCAGTGAAGTGACAGGGGGCTTCGACGAGCAGTACTTC. It codes for CASSEVTGGFDEQYF. The chain combines TRBV2 with TRBJ2-7; 10 bases line up with TRBD1. This CDR3 comprises 15 residues. V dropped 1 base and J dropped 5; count of bases not matched to a gene: 5. Germline V gives CDR1 SNHLY, CDR2 FYNNEI.

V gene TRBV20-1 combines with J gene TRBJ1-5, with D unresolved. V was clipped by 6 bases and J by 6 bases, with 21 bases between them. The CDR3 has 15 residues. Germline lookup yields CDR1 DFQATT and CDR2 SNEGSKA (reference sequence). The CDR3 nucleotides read TGCAGTGCCAAGAAGGGCGGGTGCGGGAGTCAGCCCCAGCATTTT. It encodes CSAKKGGCGSQPQHF.

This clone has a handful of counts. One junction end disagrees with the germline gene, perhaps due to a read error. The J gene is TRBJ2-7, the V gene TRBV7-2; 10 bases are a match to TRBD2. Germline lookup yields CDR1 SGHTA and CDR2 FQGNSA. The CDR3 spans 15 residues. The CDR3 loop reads CASSLVPSGGVEHYF. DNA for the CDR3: TGTGCCAGCAGCTTAGTCCCTAGCGGGGGTGTCGAGCATTACTTC.

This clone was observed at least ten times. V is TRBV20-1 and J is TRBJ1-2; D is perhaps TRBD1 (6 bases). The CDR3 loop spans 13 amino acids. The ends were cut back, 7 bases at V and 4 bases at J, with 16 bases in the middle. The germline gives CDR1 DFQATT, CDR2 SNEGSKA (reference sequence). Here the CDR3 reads CSGGGSTVYGYTF. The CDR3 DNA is TGCAGTGGGGGGGGCAGTACAGTCTATGGCTACACCTTC.

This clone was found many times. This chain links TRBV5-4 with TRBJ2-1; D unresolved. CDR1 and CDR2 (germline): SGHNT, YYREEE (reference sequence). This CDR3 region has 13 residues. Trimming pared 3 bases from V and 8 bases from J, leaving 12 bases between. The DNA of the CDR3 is TGTGCCAGCAGCTCGAACCGGGTCTATGAGCAGTTCTTC. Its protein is CASSSNRVYEQFF.